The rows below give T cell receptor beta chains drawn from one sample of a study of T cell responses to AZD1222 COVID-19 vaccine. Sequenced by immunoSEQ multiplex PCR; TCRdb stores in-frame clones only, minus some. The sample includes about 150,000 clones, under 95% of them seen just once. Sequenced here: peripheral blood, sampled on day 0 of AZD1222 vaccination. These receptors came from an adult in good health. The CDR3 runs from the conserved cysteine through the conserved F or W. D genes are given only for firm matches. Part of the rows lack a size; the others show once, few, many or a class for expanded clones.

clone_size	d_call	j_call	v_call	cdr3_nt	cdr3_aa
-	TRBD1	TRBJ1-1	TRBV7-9	TGTGCCAGCAGGGGGGGCTTAAGACAGGGTTTGGACACTGAAGCTTTCTTT	CASRGGLRQGLDTEAFF
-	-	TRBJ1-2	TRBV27	TGTGCCAGCAGTTCAGGGCAAGGCTACACCTTC	CASSSGQGYTF
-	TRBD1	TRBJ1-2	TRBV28	TGTGCCAGCAGTTTAGAGTTTGGGGCAGGGGGAAGGGAGAAGGGCTACACCTTC	CASSLEFGAGGREKGYTF
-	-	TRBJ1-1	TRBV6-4	TGTGCCACCTCAGTGGGTCCGGACACTGAAGCTTTCTTT	CATSVGPDTEAFF
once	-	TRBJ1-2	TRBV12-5	TGTGCTAGTGGCAACAGGGTTCTTGGCTACACCTTC	CASGNRVLGYTF
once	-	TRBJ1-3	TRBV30	TGTGCCTGGAGTTCTCGGCAGTTTGGAAACACCATATATTTT	CAWSSRQFGNTIYF
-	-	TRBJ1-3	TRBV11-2	TGTGCCAGCAGCTCCCGACCTGGAAACACCATATATTTT	CASSSRPGNTIYF
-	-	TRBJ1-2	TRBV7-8	TGTGCCAGCAGCTTATCCCGTGAGGTCAGGGTCTACACCTTC	CASSLSREVRVYTF
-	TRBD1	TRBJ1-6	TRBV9	TGTGCCAGCAGCACAGGACAGGGGGGAAATTCACCCCTCCACTTT	CASSTGQGGNSPLHF
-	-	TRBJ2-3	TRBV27	TGTGCCAGCAGTTTGATGGGGGGCACTAGCACAGATACGCAGTATTTT	CASSLMGGTSTDTQYF
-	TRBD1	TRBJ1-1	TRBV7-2	TGTGCCAGCAGCTCTCACAGGGGTAGGGACACTGAAGCTTTCTTT	CASSSHRGRDTEAFF
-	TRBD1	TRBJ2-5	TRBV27	TGTGCCAGCAGTTCAGCGACAGGGTGGGAGACCCAGTACTTC	CASSSATGWETQYF